This T cell receptor (beta chain) emerged from a study of blood T cell repertoires in COVID-19. For the study at large: There were acute and convalescent COVID-19 samples, and they came from the United States, Italy and Spain. The cDNA or gDNA used as material had been derived from T cells, B-cell-depleted T cells, or PBMCs.

Measured with immunoSEQ multiplex PCR; TCRdb has only the in-frame clones, and not every one. The sample has 150,000 to 180,000 clones, 80% seen once. The germline V gene encodes CDR1 SGDLS and CDR2 YYNGEE. Trimming removed 4 bases from V and 2 bases from J; junction bases left unmatched: 11. CDR3 length: 17 residues. This chain connects TRBV9 to TRBJ1-3, with 8 bases aligning to TRBD1. This sequence was found in a man aged 55 to 70 with acute or convalescent COVID-19. Sequenced: peripheral blood. The CDR3 reads CASSLAGDRSPGNTIYF. Written as DNA, the CDR3 is TGTGCCAGCAGCCTAGCAGGGGACAGGAGCCCTGGAAACACCATATATTTT.